This is a list of T cell receptor beta chains from one sample in a study of blood T cell repertoires in COVID-19. The table came from immunoSEQ multiplex PCR; TCRdb's copy has only in-frame clones and leaves some out. The sample holds 100,000 to 110,000 clones; approximately 81% are singletons and the top ten take more than 10%. Sequencing used peripheral blood. The receptors stem from a human donor in a cohort sampled during active COVID-19. CDR3s include the opening cysteine and the closing phenylalanine or tryptophan. Each record gives: J gene, V gene, D gene, clone size, CDR3 protein, CDR3 DNA. A D gene is named only where the DNA matches it firmly. Rows may omit the clone size; those that give it use once, few, many or a size class.

J: TRBJ1-4; V: TRBV4-3; D: .; size: few; CDR3: CASSQDGATNEKLFF; DNA: TGCGCCAGCAGCCAAGACGGGGCAACTAATGAAAAACTGTTTTTT
J: TRBJ2-7; V: TRBV7-8; D: .; size: .; CDR3: CASSSSGSGYEQYF; DNA: TGTGCCAGCAGCTCCTCGGGGTCGGGGTACGAGCAGTACTTC
J: TRBJ2-3; V: TRBV3-1/TRBV3-2; D: .; size: .; CDR3: CASSQAGRADTQYF; DNA: TGTGCCAGCAGCCAAGCTGGGCGTGCAGATACGCAGTATTTT
J: TRBJ1-6; V: TRBV7-8; D: .; size: .; CDR3: CASSPRTDNNSPLHF; DNA: TGTGCCAGCAGCCCCCGGACGGACAACAATTCACCCCTCCACTTT
J: TRBJ1-1; V: TRBV5-5; D: .; size: few; CDR3: CASSLGRRNTEAFF; DNA: TGTGCCAGCAGCTTGGGCAGGCGGAACACTGAAGCTTTCTTT
J: TRBJ2-2; V: TRBV5-1; D: .; size: .; CDR3: CASSVTSFGELFF; DNA: TGCGCCAGCAGCGTAACTAGTTTCGGGGAGCTGTTTTTT
J: TRBJ1-2; V: TRBV7-2; D: .; size: .; CDR3: CASSPTGTSNYGYTF; DNA: TGTGCCAGCAGCCCCACCGGGACTTCTAACTATGGCTACACCTTC
J: TRBJ1-6; V: TRBV3-1/TRBV3-2; D: .; size: .; CDR3: CASSQQGSNSPLHF; DNA: TGTGCCAGCAGCCAACAGGGTTCTAATTCACCCCTCCACTTT
J: TRBJ1-1; V: TRBV25-1; D: .; size: .; CDR3: CASSEYNAFNTEAFF; DNA: TGTGCCAGCAGTGAATATAACGCGTTTAACACTGAAGCTTTCTTT
J: TRBJ2-5; V: TRBV3-1/TRBV3-2; D: .; size: .; CDR3: CASSQDLWPRQETQYF; DNA: TGTGCCAGCAGCCAAGATCTCTGGCCGAGGCAAGAGACCCAGTACTTC
J: TRBJ1-2; V: TRBV18; D: .; size: once; CDR3: CASSPVGLRDRPYGYTF; DNA: TGTGCCAGCTCACCAGTAGGCCTTAGAGACAGGCCGTATGGCTACACCTTC
J: TRBJ2-1; V: TRBV4-3; D: TRBD2; size: .; CDR3: CASSLEAGGFESEQFF; DNA: TGCGCCAGCAGCCTTGAAGCGGGGGGGTTCGAATCTGAGCAGTTCTTC
J: TRBJ2-2; V: TRBV6-2/TRBV6-3; D: .; size: .; CDR3: CASSSRATFTGELFF; DNA: TGTGCCAGCAGTTCCAGGGCGACGTTCACCGGGGAGCTGTTTTTT
J: TRBJ1-2; V: TRBV7-8; D: TRBD1; size: .; CDR3: CASSSGGVYGYTF; DNA: TGTGCCAGCAGCTCAGGGGGTGTGTATGGCTACACCTTC
J: TRBJ2-3; V: TRBV10-3; D: TRBD1; size: .; CDR3: CAISVGTAGSTDTQYF; DNA: TGTGCCATCAGTGTTGGGACAGCCGGGAGCACAGATACGCAGTATTTT
J: TRBJ2-3; V: TRBV5-1; D: .; size: .; CDR3: CASSRTGGLQTDTQYF; DNA: TGCGCCAGCAGCCGGACCGGGGGACTGCAAACAGATACGCAGTATTTT
J: TRBJ1-1; V: TRBV12-3/TRBV12-4; D: TRBD1; size: .; CDR3: CASRKQGGTEAFF; DNA: TGTGCCAGCAGGAAACAGGGGGGCACTGAAGCTTTCTTT
J: TRBJ1-3; V: TRBV7-2; D: .; size: .; CDR3: CASSQLGAAGNTIYF; DNA: TGTGCCAGCAGCCAATTGGGGGCTGCTGGAAACACCATATATTTT
J: TRBJ1-6; V: TRBV11-2; D: .; size: once; CDR3: CASSLAGYQNSPLHF; DNA: TGTGCCAGCAGCTTAGCAGGGTACCAGAATTCACCCCTCCACTTT
J: TRBJ2-7; V: TRBV7-2; D: .; size: .; CDR3: CASSLAIGGTYEQYF; DNA: TGTGCCAGCAGCTTAGCTATAGGGGGAACCTACGAGCAGTACTTC
J: TRBJ2-3; V: TRBV5-1; D: TRBD1; size: .; CDR3: CASSLSGTGTDTQYF; DNA: TGCGCCAGCAGCTTATCCGGGACAGGCACAGATACGCAGTATTTT
J: TRBJ2-7; V: TRBV20-1; D: TRBD2; size: once; CDR3: CSASSRTSAYEQYF; DNA: TGCAGTGCTAGTTCCCGGACTAGCGCCTACGAGCAGTACTTC
J: TRBJ1-1; V: TRBV6-2/TRBV6-3; D: .; size: .; CDR3: CASSYSYGGSTEAFF; DNA: TGTGCCAGCAGTTACTCGTACGGAGGGAGCACTGAAGCTTTCTTT
J: TRBJ2-1; V: TRBV3-1/TRBV3-2; D: TRBD2; size: .; CDR3: CASSSQGTSGNYNEQFF; DNA: TGTGCCAGCAGCTCCCAAGGGACTAGCGGTAATTACAATGAGCAGTTCTTC
J: TRBJ2-5; V: TRBV6-6; D: TRBD2; size: .; CDR3: CASRPKGTIETQYF; DNA: TGTGCCAGCAGGCCAAAGGGGACTATAGAGACCCAGTACTTC
J: TRBJ2-6; V: TRBV6-2/TRBV6-3; D: .; size: once; CDR3: CASSYGGAGANVLTF; DNA: TGTGCCAGCAGTTACGGGGGCGCTGGGGCCAACGTCCTGACTTTC
J: TRBJ2-7; V: TRBV6-5; D: .; size: .; CDR3: CASSRRTVYEQYF; DNA: TGTGCCAGCAGTCGACGGACTGTGTACGAGCAGTACTTC
J: TRBJ2-7; V: TRBV29-1; D: .; size: .; CDR3: CSVVRTPGGEQYF; DNA: TGCAGCGTTGTGAGGACCCCCGGAGGAGAGCAGTACTTC
J: TRBJ2-3; V: TRBV6-5; D: TRBD2; size: .; CDR3: CASSYSRLGGDTQYF; DNA: TGTGCCAGCAGTTACTCGAGGTTGGGGGGGGATACGCAGTATTTT
J: TRBJ1-1; V: TRBV18; D: .; size: once; CDR3: CASSPFEALTEAFF; DNA: TGTGCCAGCTCACCATTCGAGGCTCTCACTGAAGCTTTCTTT
J: TRBJ2-6; V: TRBV30; D: .; size: .; CDR3: CAWSTGSGANVLTF; DNA: TGTGCCTGGAGCACGGGGTCTGGGGCCAACGTCCTGACTTTC
J: TRBJ1-2; V: TRBV6-5; D: TRBD1; size: .; CDR3: CASSPGGPYGYTF; DNA: TGTGCCAGCTCACCAGGGGGACCCTATGGCTACACCTTC
J: TRBJ1-2; V: TRBV19; D: .; size: few; CDR3: CASSGGSKGYGYTF; DNA: TGTGCCAGTAGTGGGGGGTCGAAGGGCTATGGCTACACCTTC
J: TRBJ2-7; V: TRBV19; D: TRBD2; size: .; CDR3: CASSTGLVTDVQYF; DNA: TGTGCCAGTAGTACGGGACTAGTGACTGATGTGCAGTACTTC
J: TRBJ1-4; V: TRBV29-1; D: TRBD1; size: few; CDR3: CSVGSFSGGGGKLFF; DNA: TGCAGCGTGGGTTCTTTTTCAGGGGGCGGAGGAAAACTGTTTTTT
J: TRBJ1-2; V: TRBV6-5; D: TRBD1; size: .; CDR3: CASSTRGGPAYGYTF; DNA: TGTGCCAGCAGTACACGAGGGGGCCCAGCCTATGGCTACACCTTC
J: TRBJ1-1; V: TRBV5-4; D: TRBD1; size: once; CDR3: CASTQTGGINTEAFF; DNA: TGTGCCAGCACCCAGACAGGGGGGATCAACACTGAAGCTTTCTTT
J: TRBJ2-3; V: TRBV5-4; D: TRBD2; size: .; CDR3: CASSSGTSGRDTQYF; DNA: TGTGCCAGCAGCTCCGGGACTAGCGGGAGAGATACGCAGTATTTT
J: TRBJ2-7; V: TRBV6-5; D: TRBD1; size: .; CDR3: CASRRGTAAYEQYF; DNA: TGTGCCAGCAGGAGGGGGACAGCCGCCTACGAGCAGTACTTC
J: TRBJ2-7; V: TRBV30; D: .; size: .; CDR3: CAWRGSSYEQYF; DNA: TGTGCCTGGAGGGGCAGCTCCTACGAGCAGTACTTC
J: TRBJ1-6; V: TRBV30; D: .; size: few; CDR3: CAWSVEGTAPLHF; DNA: TGTGCCTGGAGTGTGGAGGGGACGGCACCCCTCCACTTT